This T cell receptor beta chain was identified in a study of post-analysis software for immune sequencing data. Findings and limits, study-wide: Samples sharing a preparation batch grouped tightly together when assessed by F measure.

This clonotype was seen a single time. Antigen unknown. The TCR beta cDNA libraries carried unique molecular identifiers. A single record per CDR3 protein comes from TCRdb applying MiXCR to the PCR reads. The sample comprises 150,000 to 200,000 distinct CDR3 sequences, 30% to 45% of which are singletons, and approximately 30% rests with the top ten. The sample here was blood, taken after autologous hematopoietic stem cell transplantation. The receptor's source is a girl aged 10-17 years with multiple sclerosis.

CDR3 in amino acids: CASSTMTLGQWYEQYF. CDR3 sequence (DNA): TGTGCCAGCAGTACTATGACCCTGGGACAGTGGTACGAGCAGTACTTC. The V and J genes are TRBV28 and TRBJ2-7, with 7 bases identical to TRBD1. This CDR3 is 16 amino acids long. Germline trimming cut 5 bases from V and 4 bases from J; bases unmatched to any gene: 14. The germline CDR1 and CDR2 sequences are MDHEN and SYDVKM. The whole variable domain, filled in from reference TRBV28 and TRBJ2-7, reads DVKVTQSSRYLVKRTGEKVFLECVQDMDHENMFWYRQDPGLGLRLIYFSYDVKMKEKGDIPEGYSVSREKKERFSLILESASTNQTSMYLCASSTMTLGQWYEQYFGPGTRLTVT.